The present T cell receptor beta chain was sequenced within a study of shared clonotypes between healthy human individuals (dated by TCRdb to 2020 to 2021). In the study overall: A couple of women and a few men aged 18 to 49 years were included in the cohort. Leukapheresis yielded between about 0.9 and 8.9 billion PBMCs per donor. To increase sequencing depth and limit assay-specific biases, different laboratories used diverse techniques to prepare libraries and sequence TCR repertoires. Blood TCR repertoires of a handful of healthy adults were deeply sequenced to estimate repertoire size and the extent of clonotype sharing between individuals. Study-wide conclusions, independent of this receptor: Based on pairwise subsampling, the degree of clonotype sharing among donors was expected to be affected by sequencing depth. Because the study included a small number of donors, the genetic and exposure-history diversity represented was limited. Only blood was sampled, and tissue TCR repertoires likely differ from those in blood.

The donors were healthy, HIV-negative adults who had no recently reported acute infections or vaccinations. Every donor was a Caucasian adult residing in Nashville, Tennessee, USA. In the unsorted samples, 70 million to 90 million PBMCs were counted, and genomic DNA was extracted using the QIAamp DNA Blood Mini kit. Blood was collected by leukapheresis, and PBMCs were isolated by Ficoll-Histopaque density gradient centrifugation and then cryopreserved in liquid nitrogen vapor phase. Using the deep immunoSEQ assay, TCR CDR3 regions were amplified from genomic DNA by multiplex PCR. Genomic DNA extracted from each cell subset was distributed evenly over all wells of several immunoSEQ 96-well plates, and each plate served as one replicate. For unsorted PBMC, roughly 0.3 ug of genomic DNA, equivalent to around 33,000 T cell genomes, went into each replicate PCR. Genomic DNA from unsorted PBMC was sequenced over ten immunoSEQ deep assay plates. The purified libraries were quantified using a Qubit 3.0 fluorometer, sized with a Bioanalyzer 2100, and then quantified again using the KAPA Library Quantification kit. A separate single-read 150-cycle Illumina NextSeq 550 flow cell was used to sequence each immunoSEQ 96-well plate. The study's processing was this. Because the immunoSEQ output included only junctional sequences and no quality scores, the filtering could not be the same as the filtering used for full-length reads. To assign V/J genes and CDR3, sequences were annotated using PyIR, a Python wrapper for IgBLAST v1.9, with IMGT germline references. Reads were filtered out if the reads had weak V/J assignments (E-value above 1e-6), no CDR3, stop codons, out-of-frame junctions, or ambiguous translated residues. V3J clonotypes were defined by identical inferred V gene, J gene, and CDR3 amino acid sequence. To compute the percentage overlap between repertoires, the number of shared unique clonotypes was divided by the size of the smaller repertoire. Richness of each repertoire was evaluated using RTK rarefaction, the Chao1 estimator, and Recon v2.1 estimates of unobserved clonotypes. What TCRdb holds here is the immuneACCESS table cut down to in-frame rearrangements. Part of the clones is not present; checked against another copy, under half of the missing clones reflect an unresolved V gene, and the others are unexplained. The D gene and trimming were derived from the DNA, and the V and J assignments and clone size from that table. This sample is represented by 470,000 or so clones; about 72% of them were singletons. 12% of the sample lies in the top ten.

Reading the germline V gene gives CDR1 SGHAT and CDR2 FQNNGV. V and J are truncated by 5 bases and 3 bases respectively, leaving an intervening sequence of 11 bases. From the cysteine through the phenylalanine, the CDR3 covers 14 amino acids. Only the CDR3 DNA is retained, 42 bases long and in frame from the first base. For this clone: Its antigen is still unknown. Base qualities were left out, and no much larger clone turns up one base away.

Sequencing used PBMCs. The receptor was derived from a woman in her thirties or forties in good health. Some clones in this sample may be carry-over from other donors' samples. The receptor chain draws on TRBV11-2 and TRBJ2-1; the D segment could be TRBD1, given 5 matching bases. DNA sequence: TGTGCCAGCAGCCCCGCAGGGTACTACAATGAGCAGTTCTTC. The resulting protein is CASSPAGYYNEQFF.